This T cell receptor beta chain was identified during a study of OX40 agonist ivuxolimab in advanced cancers. Study-wide findings and caveats: At 0.1 to 3.0 mg/kg, clonal expansion of CD4+ and CD8+ blood T cells had occurred by week 6.

TCRdb's copy holds only in-frame clones and misses some; the assay was immunoSEQ multiplex PCR. The sample lists more than 80,000 clones; approximately 91% were seen once. For this clone: Its specificity is not known.

The source material was CD4+ or CD8+ T cells sorted from blood, sampled in a trial of the OX40 agonist ivuxolimab. The sequence derives from an adult with an advanced solid tumor such as melanoma, head and neck, liver or kidney cancer.

The CDR3 loop is CASSWGDGHYGYTF. Here the CDR3 DNA reads TGTGCCAGCAGTTGGGGTGACGGGCACTATGGCTACACCTTC. The chain recombines TRBV6-6 with TRBJ1-2, with D unclear. Between the trimmed V and J ends, which lost 4 bases and 3 bases, there was a span of 12 bases. The CDR3 is 14 residues long. Looked up from germline, CDR1 is MNHNY and CDR2 is SVGAGI (reference sequence).